This is a list of T cell receptor beta chains from one sample in a study of T cell repertoires in cytomegalovirus infection. TCRdb reprocessed the reads with MiXCR, giving one entry per CDR3 protein. The sample gives around 740,000 distinct CDR3 sequences, approximately 40% of which show up once; 2.5% to 3.5% is in the top ten. Source material: PBMCs. These TCRs come from a human donor in good health (CMV status not recorded). Some clones in this sample may be carry-over from other donors' samples. Both conserved end residues are part of each CDR3. A D gene is named only where the DNA matches it firmly. Not all rows give a size; the values are once, few, many and, for expanded clones, a class.

d_gene | j_gene | v_gene | abundance | CDR3nt | CDR3aa
. | TRBJ2-2 | TRBV12-3/TRBV12-4 | . | TGTGCCACCGACCACGGGACCGCAGCCACCGGGGAGCTGTTTTTT | CATDHGTAATGELFF
. | TRBJ2-5 | TRBV18 | . | TGTGCCAGCTCACCACTCAAGGGGGGATTTGTTCGGGAGACCCAGTACTTC | CASSPLKGGFVRETQYF
TRBD1 | TRBJ1-1 | TRBV5-6 | few | TGTGCCAGCAGCCGTCGGACAGGAATGAACACTGAAGCTTTCTTT | CASSRRTGMNTEAFF
TRBD1 | TRBJ1-2 | TRBV7-2 | few | TGTGCCAGCAGCCGTCCAGGACAGGACTATGGCTACACCTTC | CASSRPGQDYGYTF
. | TRBJ2-7 | TRBV7-2 | many | TGTGCCAGCAGCTTAGCTGGCGGACGGTCGGCGGTCGAGCAGTACTTC | CASSLAGGRSAVEQYF
. | TRBJ1-4 | TRBV7-8 | . | TGTGCCAGCAGCTTAGCGTCAGGGCCAGAAAAACTGTTTTTT | CASSLASGPEKLFF
. | TRBJ1-2 | TRBV19 | few | TGTGCCAGTAGTATCCGGAGCCACTATGGCTACACCTTC | CASSIRSHYGYTF
. | TRBJ1-4 | TRBV24-1 | . | TGTGCCACCTCGTTCGGGCGCAAACTGTTTTTT | CATSFGRKLFF
TRBD1 | TRBJ1-2 | TRBV28 | . | TGTGCCAGCACGACGGACAGGGGGGAAGGGTACTATGGCTACACCTTC | CASTTDRGEGYYGYTF
. | TRBJ2-3 | TRBV28 | . | TGTGCCAGCAGTCCTACTTTCACAGATACGCAGTATTTT | CASSPTFTDTQYF
TRBD2 | TRBJ2-2 | TRBV29-1 | . | TGCAGCGCATACGGGACTAGCCTTACCGGGGAGCTGTTTTTT | CSAYGTSLTGELFF
. | TRBJ1-2 | TRBV2 | few | TGTGCCAGCAGTGATCAGGGACCTAACTATGGCTACACCTTC | CASSDQGPNYGYTF
. | TRBJ2-7 | TRBV27 | . | TGTGCCAGCAAGGGGCAGGGGGGGGTCGAGCAGTACTTC | CASKGQGGVEQYF
. | TRBJ1-5 | TRBV5-1 | many | TGCGCCAGCAGCTACGACGGGTCGAAGCCCCAGCATTTT | CASSYDGSKPQHF